These 2 T cell receptor beta chains share one sample of origin, sequenced in a study of cytomegalovirus exposure and HLA in healthy donors. 60 Vbeta and 13 Jbeta primers were used in PCR. The protocol was immunoSEQ multiplex PCR, while the TCRdb copy is restricted to in-frame clones and leaves out a portion. This table has 230,000 or so clones, about nine tenths appearing once. Sequenced input: PBMCs. The receptors stem from a girl between 2 and 10 years old in good health and CMV-seronegative.

The chain couples TRBV5-5 to TRBJ1-3; 9 nucleotides line up with TRBD1. This CDR3 region has 13 residues. Germline V gene lookup returns CDR1 SGHKS and CDR2 YYEKEE (reference sequence). The trim removed 4 bases at V and 9 bases at J, leaving 5 bases unmatched. This chain's CDR3 is CASSITGQGTIYF. In DNA, the CDR3 is TGTGCCAGCAGCATAACGGGACAGGGCACCATATATTTT.

The chain recombines TRBV5-5 with TRBJ1-1, with TRBD1 identical over 7 bases. The germline V gene has CDR1 SGHKS and CDR2 YYEKEE (reference sequence). The V segment lost 6 bases and the J segment 3 bases; nucleotides outside the gene matches: 14. CDR3 size: 16 residues. The chain's CDR3 is CASNRGTGWEHTEAFF. The CDR3 nucleotides read TGTGCCAGCAACAGGGGAACAGGGTGGGAGCACACTGAAGCTTTCTTT.